A single sample is the source of the 4 T cell receptor beta chains below, sequenced in a study of cytomegalovirus exposure and HLA in healthy donors. The PCR was carried out with 60 Vbeta primers and 13 Jbeta primers. The method was immunoSEQ multiplex PCR; TCRdb's version includes in-frame clones alone and lacks a portion of them. Here the sample spans 90,000 or so clones, about four fifths being singletons. Source material: PBMCs. The receptors stem from a man aged 60 to 75 in good health and CMV-seronegative.

V and J are TRBV12-5 and TRBJ2-1; D not resolved. Per germline, CDR1 LGHNT and CDR2 FRNRAP. The V end lost 1 base, the J end lost 7 bases, and 8 bases lay between the germline ends. This CDR3 is built from 13 residues. CDR3 sequence reads: CASGLATVNEQFF. DNA of the CDR3: TGTGCTAGTGGTTTGGCAACAGTGAATGAGCAGTTCTTC.

The chain combines TRBV5-5 with TRBJ2-5, with 14 bases aligning to TRBD2. Trimming took 3 bases from V and 0 from J; bases not matched to a gene: 4. Germline V lookup: CDR1 SGHKS, CDR2 YYEKEE (reference sequence). CDR3 length: 17 amino acids. The CDR3 coding sequence is TGTGCCAGCAGCTCTGGGACTAGCGGGGGTAACCAAGAGACCCAGTACTTC. Translation: CASSSGTSGGNQETQYF.

V usage is TRBV27 and J usage is TRBJ2-5; no firm D call. V was pared by 6 bases and J by 4 bases, with 15 bases between. The CDR3 spans 14 residues. Germline V lookup: CDR1 MNHEY, CDR2 SMNVEV (reference sequence). The CDR3 here is CASSLAGRIETQYF. CDR3 in DNA: TGTGCCAGCAGCCTGGCTGGGCGCATAGAGACCCAGTACTTC.

J is TRBJ2-5 and V is TRBV2; weak D call: TRBD2 (6 bases). The CDR3 length is 14 residues. CDR1 and CDR2 from the germline V gene are SNHLY and FYNNEI. Deletions cut 1 base from V and 5 bases from J, with 11 bases between. The CDR3 nucleotides read TGTGCCAGCAGTGAAGTTGGGGGGAGGGAGACCCAGTACTTC. Residues: CASSEVGGRETQYF.